This T cell receptor (beta chain) originates from a study of blood T cell repertoires in COVID-19. Study details: Acute and convalescent COVID-19 specimens originated in the United States, Italy and Spain.

The table came from immunoSEQ multiplex PCR; TCRdb's copy has only in-frame clones and leaves some out. Among roughly 25,000 clones listed, 75% to 90% were seen once. From germline, CDR1 is SGHNT and CDR2 YYREEE (reference sequence). Trimming took 2 bases from V and 0 from J, leaving 9 bases between them. The CDR3 totals 14 residues. Sequencing was performed on peripheral blood. The chain links TRBV5-4 to TRBJ2-7, with D hard to call. This TCR was recovered from a woman aged 70-85 years with COVID-19, enrolled during active disease. CDR3 amino acids: CASSFSKSSYEQYF. The CDR3 DNA is TGTGCCAGCAGCTTCTCGAAGAGCTCCTACGAGCAGTACTTC.